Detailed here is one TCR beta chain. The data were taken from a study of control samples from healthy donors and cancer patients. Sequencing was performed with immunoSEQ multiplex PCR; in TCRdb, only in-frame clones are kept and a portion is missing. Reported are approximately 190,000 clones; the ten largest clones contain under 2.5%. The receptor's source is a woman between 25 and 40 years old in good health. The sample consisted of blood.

CDR3 region: CASRRDRAPYNEQFF. The CDR3, as DNA: TGTGCCAGCAGACGTGACAGGGCCCCCTACAATGAGCAGTTCTTC. The rearrangement joins TRBV5-4 to TRBJ2-1, with 7 bases lining up with TRBD1. After removal of 5 bases from V and 2 bases from J, the junction contained 7 bases not matched to a gene. The CDR3 is 15 residues long. CDR1 SGHNT and CDR2 YYREEE come from the germline V gene (reference sequence).